Included here is one T cell receptor (beta chain) sequence, with context. The record originates from a study of cytomegalovirus exposure and HLA in healthy donors. Germline V gene sequence: CDR1 GTSNPN, CDR2 SVGIG (reference sequence). The CDR3 has 14 residues. Germline trimming cut 3 bases from V and 0 bases from J; bases unmatched to any gene: 2. Primers for the PCR totalled 60 Vbeta and 13 Jbeta. The data were produced by immunoSEQ multiplex PCR, yet TCRdb's version contains in-frame clones alone and is incomplete. Of roughly 110,000 clones in the sample, 60% to 85% were seen once. The sequencing sample was made of PBMCs. This clonotype originated in a male donor in good health and CMV-seropositive. This rearrangement joins TRBV30 to TRBJ2-7, with 10 positions matching TRBD2. In DNA, the CDR3 is TGTGCCTGGAGCGGACTAGCGGTCTCCTACGAGCAGTACTTC. Translating it yields CAWSGLAVSYEQYF.